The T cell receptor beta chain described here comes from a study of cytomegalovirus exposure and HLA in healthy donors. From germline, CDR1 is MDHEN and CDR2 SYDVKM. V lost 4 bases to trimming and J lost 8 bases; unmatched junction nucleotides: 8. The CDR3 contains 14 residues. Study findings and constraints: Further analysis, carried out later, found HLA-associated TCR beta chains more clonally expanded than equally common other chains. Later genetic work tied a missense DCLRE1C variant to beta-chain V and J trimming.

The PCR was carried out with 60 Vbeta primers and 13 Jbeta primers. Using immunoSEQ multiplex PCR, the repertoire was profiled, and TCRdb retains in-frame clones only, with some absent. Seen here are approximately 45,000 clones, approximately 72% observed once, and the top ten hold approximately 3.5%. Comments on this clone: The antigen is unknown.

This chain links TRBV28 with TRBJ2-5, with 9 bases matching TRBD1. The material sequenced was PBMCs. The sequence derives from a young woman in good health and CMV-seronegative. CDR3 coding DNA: TGTGCCAGCAGTTCGGGACAGGGTCCAGATACCCAGTACTTC. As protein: CASSSGQGPDTQYF.